The present entry profiles one T cell receptor beta chain with its context. What it recognizes is unknown. The data are from a study of T cell repertoires in cytomegalovirus infection. The wider study: Recently identified HLA-C-restricted CMV epitopes were among the peptides used. CMV infection together with matching HLA type was indicated by public TCR beta signatures.

Findings of the study overall: What dominated the ex vivo response were HLA-C-restricted CMV-specific TCR beta clonotypes. Based on cumulative public TCR beta family frequency, carriers of CMV plus the relevant HLA were identified.

TCRdb re-derived calls from the reads in MiXCR, one entry per CDR3 protein. The sample consists of fewer than 650,000 distinct CDR3 sequences, just under 40% of them appearing once. The germline V and J ends were trimmed by 7 bases and 3 bases, with 19 bases remaining between them. The germline CDR1 and CDR2 sequences are SGHTA and FQGNSA. The CDR3 has 16 amino acids. The TCR originated in a human donor in good health (CMV status not recorded). Some clones in this sample may be carry-over from other donors' samples. The V and J genes are TRBV7-2 and TRBJ2-1; D ambiguous. The input for sequencing was cultured PBMCs, taken from culture after CMV antigen stimulation. In nucleotides, the CDR3 is TGTGCCAGCATCAAACAGCCCCTTAGGGACTACAATGAGCAGTTCTTC. It specifies CASIKQPLRDYNEQFF.